One T cell receptor (beta chain) is described in this entry. The data were obtained in a study of blood T cell repertoires in COVID-19. Study background: Sample material is recorded as cDNA or gDNA derived from T cells, B-cell-depleted T cells, or PBMCs.

Original processing notes: Nucleated cell number was recorded as an estimate derived from reference gene primer amplification. TCRdb's table, derived via immunoSEQ multiplex PCR, lists solely in-frame clones and lacks some. V, J and clone size are taken as reported in that table, and D and trimming were inferred from the DNA itself. The sample lists about 25,000 clones, 70% to 90% occurring once. This TCR came from a human donor with active COVID-19. The donor label of this sample is uncertain. Specimen: peripheral blood.

CDR3 region: CATSRGQGFPKETQYF. CDR3 bases: TGTGCCACCAGCAGAGGCCAGGGGTTCCCCAAAGAGACCCAGTACTTC. The chain joins TRBV15 to TRBJ2-5, with D possibly matching TRBD1 (6 bases). CDR1 and CDR2 from the germline V gene are LNHNV and YYDKDF (reference sequence). This CDR3 contains 16 residues. V lost 1 base to trimming and J lost 3 bases, with 15 bases between them.